This is a list of T cell receptor beta chains from one sample in a study of neurological immune-mediated disorders. TCRdb called the 5' RACE reads again in MiXCR, with one record for every CDR3 protein. The sample consists of about 66,000 distinct CDR3 sequences, less than 4% of them appearing once. The sample consisted of PBMCs. All receptors derive from a man under 40 with multiple sclerosis. CDR3s leave out the opening cysteine and the closing phenylalanine or tryptophan. A D gene is named only where the DNA matches it firmly.

v_call | d_call | cdr3_aa
TRBV20-1 | TRBD1 | SAWDRGAGYT
TRBV2 | TRBD1 | ASLWDRELGEQY
TRBV19 | . | ASSRITASYNEQF
TRBV5-1 | TRBD1 | ASSWGTGTTDTQY
TRBV10-3 | . | AISETGGTDTQY
TRBV5-1 | TRBD1 | ASSPYSGGRGETQY
TRBV20-1 | TRBD2 | SASGGALYNEQF
TRBV5-1 | TRBD2 | ASSLFGLVAETQY
TRBV5-1 | . | ASSLVPGENTGELF
TRBV24-1 | . | ATSDSDRGCETQY
TRBV3-1 | . | ASSQGIPNYGYT
TRBV5-1 | TRBD1 | ASSLGDSSPLH
TRBV9 | . | ASSVGSPDTQY
TRBV20-1 | . | SASKVFGTEAF
TRBV3-1 | . | ASSQTRETQY
TRBV9 | . | ASSAHRTSNTEAF
TRBV5-1 | . | ASSPTDSGANVLT
TRBV5-1 | . | ASSPENTGELF
TRBV20-1 | . | SARWPIMNTEAF
TRBV7-9 | TRBD1 | ASSWPGQSNTEAF
TRBV7-9 | TRBD2 | ASSLPQLAEFYNEQF
TRBV7-2 | TRBD2 | ASSSRAGEYEQY
TRBV6-6 | . | ASSAGSGDT
TRBV4-1 | TRBD1 | ASSHRQGATQETQY
TRBV20-1 | . | SARGLGAGELF
TRBV12-3/TRBV12-4 | . | ASSLRSGPGDEQF
TRBV3-1 | . | ASSQWAGPNEQF
TRBV20-1 | . | SARGRGASNQPQH
TRBV3-1 | . | ASSHRQTGANVLT
TRBV12-3/TRBV12-4 | . | ASKFGTDGYT
TRBV27 | . | ASTRTGEETQY
TRBV12-3/TRBV12-4 | . | ASSLQGLQPQH
TRBV6-2/TRBV6-3 | TRBD1 | ASTRDRQETQY
TRBV3-1 | TRBD1 | ASSPTGWGTEAF
TRBV7-9 | . | ASSLEQGRKNIQY
TRBV20-1 | TRBD1 | SAIDRGLRETQY
TRBV10-3 | TRBD1 | AISDGSTGGLNIQY
TRBV20-1 | . | SARGSSARRTEAF
TRBV6-2/TRBV6-3 | . | ASSYSGGGANVLT
TRBV6-5 | TRBD2 | ASKEAGGGTGELF
TRBV10-3 | . | AIWPGGSNQPQN
TRBV7-2 | TRBD2 | ASSSHGGGASGANVLT
TRBV12-3/TRBV12-4 | . | ASGLRGTQAF
TRBV29-1 | . | SVDWGGGTEAF
TRBV20-1 | . | SARGDWNTEAF
TRBV4-1 | . | ASSQFLENTEAF
TRBV7-2 | . | ASSSTGTSNQPQH
TRBV5-1 | . | ASSPRPLGLSNQPQH
TRBV5-1 | TRBD1 | ASSRTGPDYEQY
TRBV20-1 | . | SARATVEANVLT
TRBV19 | . | ASRGQGASTDTQY
TRBV9 | . | ASSVDAYRELF
TRBV10-2 | TRBD1 | ASRGTADTQY
TRBV6-2/TRBV6-3 | TRBD1 | ASSYAPNRGSYGYT
TRBV15 | TRBD1 | ATSSTSRGTEVAF
TRBV7-9 | . | ASSFRRLATNEKLF
TRBV7-2 | . | ASSSAGTTSGNEQF
TRBV27 | . | ASSLVAGRWETQY
TRBV5-6 | . | ASSPGTDTQY